Each of the 25 T cell receptor beta chains below was sequenced from the same sample in a study of T cell repertoires in cytomegalovirus infection. TCRdb redid the calling of the reads with MiXCR, one entry per CDR3 protein. The table lists some 500,000 distinct CDR3 sequences, roughly a third of them singletons, with about 17% in the top ten. Their cognate antigens are unknown. The sequencing used cultured PBMCs, collected from culture after CMV antigen stimulation. The receptors originated from a human donor in good health (CMV status not recorded). Some clones in this sample may be carry-over from other donors' samples.

This clonotype appeared a few times. The J gene is TRBJ1-1, the V gene TRBV4-3; the D is unclear. CDR3 length: 13 amino acids. Germline CDR1 and CDR2: LGHNA and YSLEER. V dropped 1 base and J dropped 1 base, with 4 bases sitting between them. CDR3 in DNA: TGCGCCAGCAGCCAAGCCACGAACACTGAAGCTTTCTTT. Amino acid sequence: CASSQATNTEAFF.

This clonotype was seen more than once but under ten times. The chain couples TRBV7-2 to TRBJ2-7, with a weak D call TRBD2 (5 bases). This CDR3 is 14 amino acids long. The V gene lost 5 bases and the J gene lost 2 bases, with 13 bases spanning the gap. Per germline, CDR1 SGHTA and CDR2 FQGNSA. CDR3 nucleotides: TGTGCCAGCAGCCCCGTTCCCGGGACCTACGAGCAGTACTTC. It encodes CASSPVPGTYEQYF.

This clonotype has just a few counts. The rearrangement uses TRBV10-3 and TRBJ2-1; 9 positions agree with TRBD1. After removal of 5 bases from V and 0 bases from J, the junction contained 8 bases not matched to a gene. Per germline, CDR1 ENHRY and CDR2 SYGVKD. This CDR3 region has 17 residues. The CDR3 here is CAISPRDRAFSYNEQFF. CDR3 in DNA: TGTGCCATCAGTCCACGGGACAGGGCTTTCTCCTACAATGAGCAGTTCTTC.

The chain joins TRBV6-2 or TRBV6-3 to TRBJ1-1; the D gene is possibly TRBD1 (5 bases). The germline V gene encodes CDR1 MNHEY and CDR2 SVGEGT. V was cut by 6 bases and J by 1 base, with 21 bases left in between. This CDR3 contains 17 residues. CDR3 residues: CASRTPRAHLPNTEAFF. For the CDR3, the DNA is TGTGCCAGCAGAACGCCCAGGGCCCACCTACCGAACACTGAAGCTTTCTTT.

The chain combines TRBV28 with TRBJ1-1; D may be TRBD1 (6 bases). The CDR3 extends over 15 amino acids. Trimming pared 2 bases from V and 3 bases from J, leaving 13 bases between. CDR1 is MDHEN and CDR2 is SYDVKM in the germline V gene. CDR3 amino acids: CASSLRLRGDTEAFF. CDR3 DNA sequence: TGTGCCAGCAGTTTACGGTTGAGGGGGGACACTGAAGCTTTCTTT.

This clonotype appeared a few times. V is TRBV28 and J is TRBJ1-1; D is uncertain. The V end lost 7 bases, the J end lost 3 bases, and 6 bases lay between the germline ends. From germline, CDR1 is MDHEN and CDR2 SYDVKM. The CDR3 is 11 amino acids. This chain's CDR3 is CASTGDTEAFF. The CDR3 bases are TGTGCCAGCACCGGGGACACTGAAGCTTTCTTT.

The table lists this clonotype with a few counts. This chain connects TRBV7-9 to TRBJ1-5; tentative D call: TRBD1 (6 bases). The CDR3 totals 15 residues. Trimming cost V 5 bases and J 1 base, with 12 bases left between them. Germline assignment: CDR1 SEHNR and CDR2 FQNEAQ (reference sequence). The CDR3 region is CASSPRGDSNQPQHF. Written as DNA, the CDR3 is TGTGCCAGCAGCCCTAGGGGGGACAGCAATCAGCCCCAGCATTTT.

With regard to this clonotype: One end of the junction varies from germline; a read error may be responsible. The chain uses TRBV11-1 and TRBJ2-4; no reliable D call. CDR3 length equals 13 residues. Germline V gives CDR1 SGHAT, CDR2 FQDESV (reference sequence). CDR3 region: CASSTNRAAPSNF. In nucleotides, the CDR3 is TGTGCCAGCAGCACTAACCGGGCGGCCCCATCCAACTTC.

Note on this clonotype: A read error is possible here, since a much larger clone lies one base away. This sequence joins TRBV25-1 and TRBJ1-3; possible D gene TRBD1, 6 bases. Germline loops: CDR1 MGHDK, CDR2 SYGVNS. Trimming took off 7 bases at V and 8 bases at J, with 9 bases between the two ends. The CDR3 is 11 residues long. As DNA, the CDR3 is TGTGCCAGCACCCCAGGGGACACCATATATTTT. Residues: CASTPGDTIYF.

The chain is built from TRBV5-1 and TRBJ2-1; D is uncertain. This CDR3 is built from 15 residues. Germline V gene sequence: CDR1 SGHRS, CDR2 YFSETQ. V was pared by 2 bases and J by 6 bases, with 15 bases between. CDR3 sequence (DNA): TGCGCCAGCAGCTTTTCCGACCGGCGCCTCAATGAGCAGTTCTTC. Residues: CASSFSDRRLNEQFF.

This clonotype has just a few counts. The chain carries TRBV7-9 and TRBJ1-5; TRBD1 is a possible D gene (5 bases). Looked up from germline, CDR1 is SEHNR and CDR2 is FQNEAQ (reference sequence). CDR3 size: 17 residues. V lost 5 bases and J lost 5, with 22 bases in between. This CDR3 reads CASSNRPPGGNHQPQHF. For the CDR3, the DNA is TGTGCCAGCAGCAATAGACCCCCCGGGGGGAACCATCAGCCCCAGCATTTT.

The chain combines TRBV5-6 with TRBJ2-2; D uncertain. CDR3 length equals 12 residues. From germline, CDR1 is SGHDT and CDR2 YYEEEE. V was cut by 6 bases and J by 9 bases, with 12 bases left in between. The CDR3 DNA reads as TGTGCCAGCACCCGCGGTCGATGGGAGCTGTTTTTT. This sequence encodes CASTRGRWELFF.

This rearrangement joins TRBV5-4 to TRBJ2-4; the D is unclear. Trimming cost V 2 bases and J 2 bases, with 8 bases left between them. Germline V gives CDR1 SGHNT, CDR2 YYREEE (reference sequence). This CDR3 has 14 amino acids. The CDR3 nucleotides read TGTGCCAGCAGCTTAGTCACCACCAAAAACATTCAGTACTTC. Translation gives CASSLVTTKNIQYF. Using reference TRBV5-4 and TRBJ2-4 for the parts outside the CDR3, the full variable domain is ETGVTQSPTHLIKTRGQQVTLRCSSQSGHNTVSWYQQALGQGPQFIFQYYREEENGRGNFPPRFSGLQFPNYSSELNVNALELDDSALYLCASSLVTTKNIQYFGAGTRLSVL.

This chain connects TRBV6-2 or TRBV6-3 to TRBJ2-7, with D hard to call. V was trimmed by 7 bases and J by 2 bases, leaving 15 bases between them. The length of the CDR3 is 14 residues. CDR1 is MNHEY, CDR2 SVGEGT, per germline. The DNA of the CDR3 is TGTGCCAGCAAATCATACGGAGACACCTACGAGCAGTACGTC. This gives the protein CASKSYGDTYEQYV.

The CDR3 DNA follows: TGTGCCACCAGTGATTTTCGGGGGAACACAGATACGCAGTATTTT. Amino acid sequence: CATSDFRGNTDTQYF. This chain joins TRBV24-1 and TRBJ2-3; a weak D match, TRBD2 (6 bases). V was cut by 1 base and J by 2 bases, with 9 bases left in between. CDR1 is KGHDR, CDR2 SFDVKD, per germline. The CDR3 has 15 amino acids.

This sequence joins TRBV20-1 and TRBJ2-7; weak D call: TRBD1 (6 bases). The CDR3 has 13 residues. V was shortened by 4 bases and J by 2 bases, with 12 bases between the two germline ends. Germline V CDR1 and CDR2: DFQATT, SNEGSKA (reference sequence). The CDR3 loop reads CSAMGQGTYEQYF. The CDR3, as DNA: TGCAGTGCTATGGGTCAGGGGACCTACGAGCAGTACTTC.

As concerns this clonotype: The junction departs from germline at one end; a sequencing error may be responsible. The chain uses TRBV6-2 or TRBV6-3 and TRBJ1-1; D unresolved. This CDR3 has 14 amino acids. CDR1 and CDR2 from the germline V gene are MNHEY and SVGEGT. The CDR3 DNA sequence: TGTGCCAGCAGTTACTCGGCGGGGAGGACTGCAGCTTTCTTT. Its translation: CASSYSAGRTAAFF.

The V gene is TRBV29-1, the J gene TRBJ2-1; D unresolved. Trimming removed 2 bases at V and 12 bases at J, with 11 bases between. The V gene's germline CDR1 is SQVTM and CDR2 ANQGSEA. This CDR3 has 11 amino acids. DNA for the CDR3: TGCAGCGTTGAAATAACCGAGCTGCAGTTCTTC. Translating it yields CSVEITELQFF.

V is TRBV30 and J is TRBJ2-7, with D tentatively TRBD2 (6 bases). CDR3 length: 15 amino acids. Trimming left V 5 bases short and J 2 bases short, with 19 bases between. Germline V gene lookup returns CDR1 GTSNPN and CDR2 SVGIG (reference sequence). CDR3 sequence reads: CAWGRLAASAYEQYF. CDR3 sequence (DNA): TGTGCCTGGGGGAGGTTAGCGGCGTCGGCCTACGAGCAGTACTTC.

This chain links TRBV7-2 with TRBJ2-1; the match to TRBD2 covers 7 bases. CDR1 is SGHTA and CDR2 is FQGNSA in the germline V gene. The CDR3 runs 18 residues. The V and J ends lost 5 bases and 0 bases, in that order; junction bases with no gene match: 13. CDR3: CASSLFGGSGGSYNEQFF. DNA for the CDR3: TGTGCCAGCAGCCTCTTCGGGGGGAGCGGAGGCTCCTACAATGAGCAGTTCTTC.

A few counts support this clonotype. This chain connects TRBV3-1 to TRBJ2-1, with 11 bases aligning to TRBD2. The ends lost 3 bases at V and 13 bases at J; junction bases unmatched: 8. Germline V gene sequence: CDR1 LGHDT, CDR2 YNNKEL (reference sequence). There are 14 residues in the CDR3. The CDR3: CASSHATSGSFQFF. CDR3 bases: TGTGCCAGCAGCCATGCAACTAGCGGGAGTTTTCAGTTCTTC.

The rearrangement links TRBV9 to TRBJ1-1, with D hard to call. V was trimmed by 0 bases and J by 1 base, leaving 7 bases between them. The V gene's germline CDR1 is SGDLS and CDR2 YYNGEE. There are 14 residues in the CDR3. In DNA, the CDR3 is TGTGCCAGCAGCGTAGATCTAGCGAACACTGAAGCTTTCTTT. Its translation: CASSVDLANTEAFF.

The chain combines TRBV28 with TRBJ2-7; TRBD2 might be the D (6 bases). The CDR3 is made up of 15 amino acids. V lost 5 bases and J lost 4, with 18 bases in between. Germline V gene sequence: CDR1 MDHEN, CDR2 SYDVKM. The CDR3 bases are TGTGCCAGCAGTCATTTATCGGGACTTACATACGAGCAGTACTTC. It is translated as CASSHLSGLTYEQYF.

This clonotype was picked up a small number of times. The chain recombines TRBV15 with TRBJ2-1; D may be TRBD1 (7 bases). Germline loops: CDR1 LNHNV, CDR2 YYDKDF (reference sequence). V was clipped by 0 bases and J by 5 bases, with 11 bases between them. The CDR3 loop spans 15 amino acids. CDR3 DNA: TGTGCCACCAGCAGAGACAGGGGGGTAGACAATGAGCAGTTCTTC. Translated, it gives CATSRDRGVDNEQFF.

The table lists this clonotype with many counts. The V gene is TRBV28, the J gene TRBJ1-1; the D is unclear. The CDR3 extends over 12 amino acids. Germline V gives CDR1 MDHEN, CDR2 SYDVKM. With 2 bases removed from V and 11 bases from J, the gap between germline ends came to 12 bases. The CDR3 region is CASSLPVREAFF. The CDR3 DNA reads as TGTGCCAGCAGTTTACCCGTTCGGGAGGCTTTCTTT.